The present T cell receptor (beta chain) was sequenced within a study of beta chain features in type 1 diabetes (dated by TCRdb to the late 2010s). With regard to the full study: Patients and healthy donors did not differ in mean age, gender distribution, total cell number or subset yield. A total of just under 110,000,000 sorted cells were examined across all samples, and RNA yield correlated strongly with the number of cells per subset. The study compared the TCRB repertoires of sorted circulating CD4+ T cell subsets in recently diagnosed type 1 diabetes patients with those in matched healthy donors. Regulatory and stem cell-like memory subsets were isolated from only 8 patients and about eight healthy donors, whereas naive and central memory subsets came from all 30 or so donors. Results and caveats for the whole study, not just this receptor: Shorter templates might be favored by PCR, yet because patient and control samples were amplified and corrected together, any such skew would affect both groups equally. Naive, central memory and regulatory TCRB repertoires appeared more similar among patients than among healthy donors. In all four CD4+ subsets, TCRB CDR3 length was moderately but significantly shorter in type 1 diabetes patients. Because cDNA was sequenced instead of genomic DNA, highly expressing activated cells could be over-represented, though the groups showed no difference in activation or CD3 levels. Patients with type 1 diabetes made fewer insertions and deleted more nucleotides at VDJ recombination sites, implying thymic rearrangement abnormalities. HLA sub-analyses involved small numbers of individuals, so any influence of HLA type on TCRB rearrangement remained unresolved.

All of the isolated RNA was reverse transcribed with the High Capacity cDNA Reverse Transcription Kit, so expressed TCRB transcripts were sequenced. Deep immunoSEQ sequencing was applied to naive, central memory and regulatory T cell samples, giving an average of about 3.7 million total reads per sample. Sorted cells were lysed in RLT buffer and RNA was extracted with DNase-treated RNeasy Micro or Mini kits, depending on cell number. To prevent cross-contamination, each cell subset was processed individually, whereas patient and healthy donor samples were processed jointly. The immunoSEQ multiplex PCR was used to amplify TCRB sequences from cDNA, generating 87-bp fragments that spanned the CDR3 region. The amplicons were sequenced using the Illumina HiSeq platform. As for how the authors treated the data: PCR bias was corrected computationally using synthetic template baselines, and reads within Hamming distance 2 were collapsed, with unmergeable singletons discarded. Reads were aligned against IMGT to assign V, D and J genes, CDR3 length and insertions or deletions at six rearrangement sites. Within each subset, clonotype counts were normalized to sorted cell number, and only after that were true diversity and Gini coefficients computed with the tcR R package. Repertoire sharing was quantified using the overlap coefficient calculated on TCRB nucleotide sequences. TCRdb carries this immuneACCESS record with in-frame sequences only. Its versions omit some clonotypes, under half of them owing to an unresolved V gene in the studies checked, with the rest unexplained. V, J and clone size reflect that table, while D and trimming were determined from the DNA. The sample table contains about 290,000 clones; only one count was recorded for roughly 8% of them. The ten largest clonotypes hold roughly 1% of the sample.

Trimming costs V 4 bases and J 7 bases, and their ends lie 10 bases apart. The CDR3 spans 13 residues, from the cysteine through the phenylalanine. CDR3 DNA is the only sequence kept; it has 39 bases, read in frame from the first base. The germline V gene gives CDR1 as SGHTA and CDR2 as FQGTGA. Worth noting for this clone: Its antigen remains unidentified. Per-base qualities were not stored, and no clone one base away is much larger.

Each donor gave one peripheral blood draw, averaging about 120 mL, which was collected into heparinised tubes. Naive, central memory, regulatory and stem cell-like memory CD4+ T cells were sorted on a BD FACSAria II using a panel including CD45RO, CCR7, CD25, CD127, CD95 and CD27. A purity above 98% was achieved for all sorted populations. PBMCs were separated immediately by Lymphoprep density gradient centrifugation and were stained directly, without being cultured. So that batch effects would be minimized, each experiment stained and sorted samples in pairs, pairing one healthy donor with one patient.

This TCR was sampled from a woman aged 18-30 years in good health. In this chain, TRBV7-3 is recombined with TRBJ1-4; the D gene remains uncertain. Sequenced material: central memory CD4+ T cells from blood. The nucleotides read TGTGCCAGCAGCTCAAGGGAGAGTGAAAAACTGTTTTTT. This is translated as CASSSRESEKLFF. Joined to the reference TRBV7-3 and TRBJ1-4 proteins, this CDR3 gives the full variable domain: GAGVSQTPSNKVTEKGKYVELRCDPISGHTALYWYRQSLGQGPEFLIYFQGTGAADDSGLPNDRFFAVRPEGSVSTLKIQRTERGDSAVYLCASSSRESEKLFFGSGTQLSVL.